This TCR beta chain is drawn from a study of cytotoxic CD8 clonotypes in ibrutinib-treated CLL. Whole-study context: Mean values per sample were 250,000 to 300,000 productive templates and under 100,000 productive rearrangements. The study's findings and limits: Sampling time points were not equivalent between sustained-remission and progressing patients. Contraction or stability on treatment characterized the public clonotypes, which were uncommon.

Comment on this clone: Its antigen is undetermined.

The repertoire was sequenced with immunoSEQ multiplex PCR; TCRdb's copy has only in-frame clones and lacks some. The data hold roughly 220,000 clones, with 75% to 80% observed a single time. V was cut by 0 bases and J by 0 bases, with 15 bases left in between. The germline V gene encodes CDR1 SGHRS and CDR2 YFSETQ. The CDR3 is 17 residues long. This sample comprised PBMCs, obtained after 12 months of ibrutinib treatment. The genes are TRBV5-1 and TRBJ1-1, with D tentatively TRBD1 (5 bases). This clonotype was sampled from a human donor with chronic lymphocytic leukemia. The CDR3 here is CASSLEGPLLMNTEAFF. The CDR3 nucleotides are TGCGCCAGCAGCTTGGAGGGACCCCTACTCATGAACACTGAAGCTTTCTTT.